This T cell receptor (beta chain) came from a study of blood T cell repertoires in COVID-19. At the level of the study: The analysed material was cDNA or gDNA that came from T cells, B-cell-depleted T cells, or PBMCs.

Study processing details: Nucleated cell number was recorded as an estimate derived from reference gene primer amplification. Using immunoSEQ multiplex PCR, the repertoire was profiled, and TCRdb retains in-frame clones only, with some absent. From that table come the V and J calls and clone size; the DNA was used to work out D and trimming. The repertoire holds about 200,000 clones, with around 94% as singletons. The Seattle site enrolled patients during active infection and followed them longitudinally. This CDR3 is built from 16 residues. The germline CDR1 and CDR2 sequences are LGHDT and YNNKEL (reference sequence). The J segment lost 3 bases and the V segment lost 2 bases, leaving 4 bases of the junction unmatched.

The rearrangement joins TRBV3-1 (or the pseudogene TRBV3-2) to TRBJ2-2; 9 bases map to TRBD1. The sample comprised peripheral blood. The receptor was derived from a man aged 30-40 years with COVID-19, enrolled during active disease. The CDR3 DNA is TGTGCCAGCAGCCAACGTACAGGGGGCGACACCGGGGAGCTGTTTTTT. Its protein is CASSQRTGGDTGELFF.